These 26 T cell receptor beta chains came from one sample sequenced in a study of beta chain features in type 1 diabetes (dated by TCRdb to the late 2010s). Library preparation employed the immunoSEQ multiplex PCR assay. The entire isolated RNA was reverse transcribed using the High Capacity cDNA Reverse Transcription Kit, and thus expressed TCRB transcripts were sequenced. Entries here come from immuneACCESS through TCRdb and include only in-frame sequences with V and J called. Some clones fail to appear in such tables; in the studies checked, an unresolved V gene covers under half of the shortfall, and the cause of the remainder is unknown. Counted in this sample were under 250,000 clones; around 14% of them appeared once. The top ten hold approximately 0.018% of the sample. These receptors lack a known antigen. On the study overall, not on this receptor specifically: A moderate but significant shortening of TCRB CDR3 length was observed in type 1 diabetes patients in all four CD4+ subsets.

The sequenced material came from naive CD4+ T cells from blood. This sample's cell subset or site label indicates: true naive CD4+ T cells. The receptors were sampled from a man aged 25 to 40 with type 1 diabetes.

V gene TRBV25-1 combines with J gene TRBJ1-2, with TRBD1 matching over 9 bases. CDR3 size: 15 residues. Germline V gives CDR1 MGHDK, CDR2 SYGVNS. V trimming: 1 base; J trimming: 6 bases; junction bases outside the gene matches: 6. CDR3 sequence reads: CASSESGTGMDGYTF. The CDR3 DNA is TGTGCCAGCAGTGAATCTGGGACAGGGATGGATGGCTACACCTTC.

This clone occurred a few times. This sequence joins TRBV11-2 and TRBJ2-7, with D possibly matching TRBD2 (7 bases). Germline V lookup: CDR1 SGHAT, CDR2 FQNNGV. V was clipped by 3 bases and J by 7 bases, with 13 bases between them. This CDR3 comprises 13 residues. In DNA, the CDR3 is TGTGCCAGCAGCTTGGGGGGGCGCGGAGAGCAGTACTTC. Amino acid sequence: CASSLGGRGEQYF. Using reference TRBV11-2 and TRBJ2-7 for the parts outside the CDR3, the full variable domain is EAGVAQSPRYKIIEKRQSVAFWCNPISGHATLYWYQQILGQGPKLLIQFQNNGVVDDSQLPKDRFSAERLKGVDSTLKIQPAKLEDSAVYLCASSLGGRGEQYFGPGTRLTVT.

The J gene is TRBJ2-3, the V gene TRBV9, with 8 bases lining up with TRBD2. This CDR3 contains 13 residues. The V gene end was trimmed by 6 bases and the J gene end by 4 bases; junction bases not matched to a gene: 4. The germline gives CDR1 SGDLS, CDR2 YYNGEE. CDR3 DNA sequence: TGTGCCAGCAACGGCGGGGGGTCAGATACGCAGTATTTT. This encodes CASNGGGSDTQYF.

This clone has more than one count but fewer than ten. The chain recombines TRBV29-1 with TRBJ2-3; TRBD2 agrees at 11 bases. Per the germline V gene, CDR1 is SQVTM and CDR2 is ANQGSEA. CDR3 length: 12 residues. The ends lost 4 bases at V and 6 bases at J; junction bases unmatched: 0. The CDR3 reads CSVASGGDTQYF. The CDR3 DNA reads as TGCAGCGTTGCTAGCGGGGGGGATACGCAGTATTTT.

This clone was recorded a few times. The chain carries TRBV5-1 and TRBJ1-1; weak D call: TRBD1 (6 bases). Germline CDR1 and CDR2: SGHRS and YFSETQ. The CDR3 has 12 residues. The V end was cut by 4 bases, the J end by 6 bases, with 10 bases between. Written as DNA, the CDR3 is TGCGCCAGCAGCCCACAGGGAGCTGAAGCTTTCTTT. It yields the protein CASSPQGAEAFF.

The chain uses TRBV5-6 and TRBJ2-5, with D possibly matching TRBD1 (5 bases). CDR1 and CDR2 (germline): SGHDT, YYEEEE. The CDR3 sequence is 13 residues long. Trimming took 4 bases from V and 10 from J, leaving 17 bases between them. CDR3: CASSPGQGSGQYF. CDR3 nucleotides: TGTGCCAGCAGCCCTGGTCAGGGCTCGGGCCAGTACTTC.

V gene TRBV6-5 combines with J gene TRBJ1-6, with a tentative D call TRBD1 (6 bases). Deletions cut 6 bases from V and 7 bases from J, with 10 bases between. The CDR3 runs 13 residues. CDR1 is MNHEY and CDR2 is SVGAGI in the germline V gene. This CDR3 is CASRLQGNSPLHF. The CDR3 DNA reads as TGTGCCAGCAGGTTGCAGGGGAATTCACCCCTCCACTTT.

This clone was observed a few times. The rearrangement joins TRBV5-1 to TRBJ2-7; 7 bases fit TRBD1. The CDR3 extends over 13 amino acids. After removal of 4 bases from V and 3 bases from J, the junction contained 4 bases not matched to a gene. Germline values: CDR1 SGHRS, CDR2 YFSETQ. CDR3 sequence: CASSVPGGYEQYF. The CDR3 coding sequence is TGCGCCAGCAGCGTCCCAGGGGGCTACGAGCAGTACTTC.

This clone was seen a few times. The rearrangement joins TRBV2 to TRBJ2-4; no clear D gene. Germline CDR1 reads SNHLY; CDR2 reads FYNNEI. The CDR3 runs to 16 residues. With 0 bases removed from V and 2 bases from J, the gap between germline ends came to 11 bases. The CDR3 spells CASSEALLRSKNIQYF. CDR3 nucleotide sequence: TGTGCCAGCAGTGAAGCGCTTTTGCGGTCCAAAAACATTCAGTACTTC. Combining the CDR3 with reference TRBV2 and TRBJ2-4 gives the whole variable domain EPEVTQTPSHQVTQMGQEVILRCVPISNHLYFYWYRQILGQKVEFLVSFYNNEISEKSEIFDDQFSVERPDGSNFTLKIRSTKLEDSAMYFCASSEALLRSKNIQYFGAGTRLSVL.

The chain couples TRBV30 to TRBJ2-7; perhaps TRBD1 as D (6 bases). V dropped 0 bases and J dropped 5 bases, with 11 bases sitting between them. This CDR3 spans 13 amino acids. The germline V gene encodes CDR1 GTSNPN and CDR2 SVGIG (reference sequence). CDR3 nucleotides: TGTGCCTGGAGTGTACAGGGTATCCACGAGCAGTACTTC. As protein: CAWSVQGIHEQYF.

The rearrangement uses TRBV4-2 and TRBJ1-4, with D tentatively TRBD1 (5 bases). Per germline, CDR1 LGHNA and CDR2 YNFKEQ. This CDR3 spans 14 amino acids. V lost 1 base to trimming and J lost 5 bases, with 8 bases between them. The CDR3 reads CASSQGQGNEKLFF. The CDR3 DNA follows: TGTGCCAGCAGCCAAGGGCAGGGAAATGAAAAACTGTTTTTT.

This sequence joins TRBV7-9 and TRBJ2-5; TRBD1 aligns across 7 bases. The CDR3 length is 16 residues. CDR1 is SEHNR, CDR2 FQNEAQ, per germline (reference sequence). V was clipped by 0 bases and J by 1 base; unmatched bases: 5. This CDR3 is CASSLAPDRAQETQYF. The CDR3 DNA reads as TGTGCCAGCAGCTTAGCTCCTGACAGGGCCCAAGAGACCCAGTACTTC.

This chain joins TRBV12-5 and TRBJ2-2; TRBD2 matches 7 bases. Per the germline V gene, CDR1 is LGHNT and CDR2 is FRNRAP. V shed 3 bases and J 4 bases; nucleotides not matched to a gene: 2. The CDR3 is made up of 14 amino acids. CDR3 bases: TGTGCTAGTGGTTTTCGCGGGGGCACCGGGGAGCTGTTTTTT. This sequence encodes CASGFRGGTGELFF.

The chain carries TRBV29-1 and TRBJ2-7; 12 positions match TRBD2. J lost 6 bases, V lost 6 bases, and 9 bases had no gene match. The CDR3 loop spans 14 amino acids. CDR1 SQVTM and CDR2 ANQGSEA come from the germline V gene. This chain's CDR3 is CSVASLAGGSEQYF. CDR3 DNA sequence: TGCAGCGTCGCAAGTCTAGCGGGAGGGAGCGAGCAGTACTTC.

The chain couples TRBV5-6 to TRBJ2-5; 9 bases agree with TRBD2. The germline CDR1 and CDR2 sequences are SGHDT and YYEEEE. The CDR3 has 16 residues. Losses at the gene ends were 4 bases for V and 0 bases for J; bases not matched to a gene: 7. CDR3 sequence: CASSRDSGGNQETQYF. Here the CDR3 DNA reads TGTGCCAGCAGCCGTGACAGCGGGGGGAACCAAGAGACCCAGTACTTC.

The rearrangement links TRBV7-9 to TRBJ2-7, with D perhaps matching TRBD2 (6 bases). Germline CDR1 is SEHNR and CDR2 is FQNEAQ (reference sequence). The CDR3 totals 15 residues. Trimming removed 1 base from V and 2 bases from J, with 12 bases in between. CDR3 in DNA: TGTGCCAGCAGCTTAGTTGCGGGGAACGCCTACGAGCAGTACTTC. Protein: CASSLVAGNAYEQYF.

This clone was counted a few times. The genes are TRBV29-1 and TRBJ2-5; 14 bases line up with TRBD2. V shed 6 bases, J shed 4 bases, and the junction held 1 base outside the gene matches. CDR3 length: 13 amino acids. Germline V gene data show CDR1 as SQVTM and CDR2 as ANQGSEA. The CDR3 bases are TGCAGCGTCGGACTAGCGGGAGGAGAGACCCAGTACTTC. Protein sequence: CSVGLAGGETQYF.

The rearrangement joins TRBV18 to TRBJ2-2, with D maybe TRBD1 (5 bases). CDR3 size: 16 residues. Trimming took off 2 bases at V and 7 bases at J, with 17 bases between the two ends. Germline V lookup: CDR1 KGHSH, CDR2 LQKENI. CDR3 protein: CASSPRRQGTDGELFF. In DNA, the CDR3 is TGTGCCAGCTCACCAAGGCGGCAGGGAACTGACGGGGAGCTGTTTTTT.

A few counts support this clone. The chain combines TRBV7-6 with TRBJ2-7, with 9 bases matching TRBD1. Germline CDR1 is SGHVS and CDR2 is FNYEAQ. This CDR3 is 15 amino acids long. Trimming took 2 bases from V and 3 from J; bases not matched to a gene: 5. CDR3 nucleotides: TGTGCCAGCAGCTTACTTGGGACAGGGCTCTACGAGCAGTACTTC. It translates to CASSLLGTGLYEQYF.

V gene TRBV4-2 combines with J gene TRBJ2-5, with D perhaps TRBD2 (6 bases). The CDR3 sequence is 15 residues long. The germline gives CDR1 LGHNA, CDR2 YNFKEQ. Trimming took 0 bases from V and 4 from J, leaving 12 bases between them. CDR3 in DNA: TGTGCCAGCAGCCAAGACTGGCAGGGAGGAGAGACCCAGTACTTC. It is translated as CASSQDWQGGETQYF.

The chain uses TRBV25-1 and TRBJ2-7, with 7 bases lining up with TRBD1. The CDR3 runs 15 residues. Germline V CDR1 and CDR2: MGHDK, SYGVNS. V trimming: 5 bases; J trimming: 4 bases; junction bases outside the gene matches: 11. CDR3 nucleotide sequence: TGTGCCAGCAGTCTTGAGGGGGCGAGAACTTACGAGCAGTACTTC. It specifies CASSLEGARTYEQYF.

This clone showed up just a few times. The V gene is TRBV29-1, the J gene TRBJ1-1; 7 bases fit TRBD1. The CDR3 has 12 amino acids. Germline CDR1 is SQVTM and CDR2 is ANQGSEA. After removal of 4 bases from V and 3 bases from J, the junction contained 2 bases not matched to a gene. CDR3 residues: CSVGDRYTEAFF. Here the CDR3 DNA reads TGCAGCGTTGGGGACAGATACACTGAAGCTTTCTTT. Based on the CDR3 plus reference TRBV29-1 and TRBJ1-1, the full variable domain is SAVISQKPSRDICQRGTSLTIQCQVDSQVTMMFWYRQQPGQSLTLIATANQGSEATYESGFVIDKFPISRPNLTFSTLTVSNMSPEDSSIYLCSVGDRYTEAFFGQGTRLTVV.

This chain's CDR3 is CASRTGGYSGNYGYTF. The CDR3 DNA reads TGTGCCAGCAGGACAGGGGGCTATTCTGGAAACTATGGCTACACCTTC. The chain couples TRBV7-9 to TRBJ1-2, with TRBD1 identical over 10 bases. The junction had 9 bases not matched to a gene; V was cut back by 6 bases and J by 2 bases. Looked up from germline, CDR1 is SEHNR and CDR2 is FQNEAQ (reference sequence). The CDR3 totals 16 residues.

The J gene is TRBJ2-1, the V gene TRBV18, with D possibly TRBD2 on 5 matching bases. This CDR3 region has 14 residues. The germline V and J ends were trimmed by 3 bases and 4 bases, with 10 bases remaining between them. In germline, CDR1 is KGHSH, CDR2 LQKENI. The CDR3 DNA reads TGTGCCAGCTCACCCGAGAGGGTTTACAATGAGCAGTTCTTC. This sequence encodes CASSPERVYNEQFF.

The sample holds a few counts of this clone. The rearrangement uses TRBV28 and TRBJ1-5, with D unresolved. CDR3 length: 13 residues. Germline CDR1 reads MDHEN; CDR2 reads SYDVKM. The V and J ends lost 6 bases and 1 base respectively, with 7 bases between them. The CDR3 sequence: CASREVSNQPQHF. CDR3 coding DNA: TGTGCCAGCAGGGAGGTGAGCAATCAGCCCCAGCATTTT.

This clone has more than one count but fewer than ten. V is TRBV5-6 and J is TRBJ2-2; possible D gene TRBD1, 5 bases. CDR3 length equals 15 residues. The V gene lost 0 bases and the J gene lost 5 bases, with 11 bases spanning the gap. Germline CDR1 and CDR2: SGHDT and YYEEEE. CDR3 bases: TGTGCCAGCAGCTTGGTAGGGGCTCGGACCGGGGAGCTGTTTTTT. Protein sequence: CASSLVGARTGELFF.